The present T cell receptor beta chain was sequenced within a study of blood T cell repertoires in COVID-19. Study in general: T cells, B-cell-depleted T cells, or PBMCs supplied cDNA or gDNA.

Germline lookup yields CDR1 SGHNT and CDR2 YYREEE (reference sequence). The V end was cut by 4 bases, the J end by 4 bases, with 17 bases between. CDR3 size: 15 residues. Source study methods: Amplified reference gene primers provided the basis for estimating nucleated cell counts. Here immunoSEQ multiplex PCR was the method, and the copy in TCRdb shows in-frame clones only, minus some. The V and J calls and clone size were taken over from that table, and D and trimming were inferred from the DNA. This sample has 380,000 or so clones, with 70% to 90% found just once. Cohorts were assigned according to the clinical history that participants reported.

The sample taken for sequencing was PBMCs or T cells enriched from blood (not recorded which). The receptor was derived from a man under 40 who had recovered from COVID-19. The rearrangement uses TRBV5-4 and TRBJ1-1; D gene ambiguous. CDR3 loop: CASSLNLPGITEAFF. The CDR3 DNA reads TGTGCCAGCAGCCTGAACCTGCCGGGGATCACTGAAGCTTTCTTT.